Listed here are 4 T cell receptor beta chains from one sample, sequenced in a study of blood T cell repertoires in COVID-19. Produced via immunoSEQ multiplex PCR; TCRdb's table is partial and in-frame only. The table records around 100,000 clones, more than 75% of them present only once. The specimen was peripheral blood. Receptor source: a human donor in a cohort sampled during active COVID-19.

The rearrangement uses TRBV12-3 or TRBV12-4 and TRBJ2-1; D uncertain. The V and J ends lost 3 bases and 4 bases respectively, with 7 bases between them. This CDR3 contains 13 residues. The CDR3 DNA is TGTGCCAGCAGTTTTGGCGGATACAATGAGCAGTTCTTC. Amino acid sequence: CASSFGGYNEQFF.

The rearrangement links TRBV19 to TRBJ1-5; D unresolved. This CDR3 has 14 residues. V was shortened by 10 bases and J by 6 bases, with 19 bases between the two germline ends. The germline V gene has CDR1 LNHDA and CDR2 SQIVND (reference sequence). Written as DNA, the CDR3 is TGTGCCACTCTAAGGACGGGAGGATTTCAGCCCCAGCATTTT. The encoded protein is CATLRTGGFQPQHF. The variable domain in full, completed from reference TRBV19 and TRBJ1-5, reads DGGITQSPKYLFRKEGQNVTLSCEQNLNHDAMYWYRQDPGQGLRLIYYSQIVNDFQKGDIAEGYSVSREKKESFPLTVTSAQKNPTAFYLCATLRTGGFQPQHFGDGTRLSIL.

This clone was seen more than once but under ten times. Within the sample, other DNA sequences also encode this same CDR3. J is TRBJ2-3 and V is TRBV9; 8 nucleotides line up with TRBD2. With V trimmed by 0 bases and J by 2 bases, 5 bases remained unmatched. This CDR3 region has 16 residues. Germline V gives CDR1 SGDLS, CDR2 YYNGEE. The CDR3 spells CASSVETSGYTDTQYF. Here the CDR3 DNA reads TGTGCCAGCAGCGTAGAAACTAGCGGTTACACAGATACGCAGTATTTT.

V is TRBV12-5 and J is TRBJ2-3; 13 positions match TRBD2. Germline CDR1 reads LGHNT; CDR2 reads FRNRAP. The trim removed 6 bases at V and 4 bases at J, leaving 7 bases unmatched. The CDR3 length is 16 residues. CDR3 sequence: CASGPGTSGASDTQYF. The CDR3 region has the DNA TGTGCTAGTGGACCCGGGACTAGCGGGGCCTCAGATACGCAGTATTTT.